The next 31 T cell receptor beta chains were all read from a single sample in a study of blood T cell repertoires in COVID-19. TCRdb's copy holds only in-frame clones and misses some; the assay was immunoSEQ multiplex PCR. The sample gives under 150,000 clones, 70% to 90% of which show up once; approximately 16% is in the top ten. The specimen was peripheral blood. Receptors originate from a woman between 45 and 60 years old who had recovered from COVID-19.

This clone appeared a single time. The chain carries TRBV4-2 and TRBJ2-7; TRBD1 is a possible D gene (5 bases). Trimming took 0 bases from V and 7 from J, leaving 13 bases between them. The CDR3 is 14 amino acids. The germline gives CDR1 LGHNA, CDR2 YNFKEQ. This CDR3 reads CASSQDQGKTEQYF. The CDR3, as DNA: TGTGCCAGCAGCCAAGATCAGGGAAAGACAGAGCAGTACTTC.

CDR3 sequence (DNA): TGTGCCAGCAAACTTCCCGGGACAGACTTCGAGGAGCAGTACTTC. Translating it yields CASKLPGTDFEEQYF. The chain carries TRBV7-8 and TRBJ2-7, with TRBD1 identical over 7 bases. The CDR3 runs to 15 residues. The V and J ends lost 7 bases and 7 bases, in that order; junction bases with no gene match: 16. Germline V gene sequence: CDR1 SGHVS, CDR2 FQNEAQ.

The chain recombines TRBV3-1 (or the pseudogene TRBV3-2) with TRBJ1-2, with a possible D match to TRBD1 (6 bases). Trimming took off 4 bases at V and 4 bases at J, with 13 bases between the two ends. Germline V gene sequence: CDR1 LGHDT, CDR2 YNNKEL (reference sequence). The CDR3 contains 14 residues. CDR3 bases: TGTGCCAGCAGCCCTACAGGGCCCGGCTATGGCTACACCTTC. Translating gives CASSPTGPGYGYTF.

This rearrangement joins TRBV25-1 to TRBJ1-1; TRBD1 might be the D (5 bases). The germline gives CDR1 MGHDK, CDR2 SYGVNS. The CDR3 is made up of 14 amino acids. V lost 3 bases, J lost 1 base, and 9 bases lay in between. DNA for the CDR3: TGTGCCAGCAGTGAGCCGACAGAGAACACTGAAGCTTTCTTT. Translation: CASSEPTENTEAFF.

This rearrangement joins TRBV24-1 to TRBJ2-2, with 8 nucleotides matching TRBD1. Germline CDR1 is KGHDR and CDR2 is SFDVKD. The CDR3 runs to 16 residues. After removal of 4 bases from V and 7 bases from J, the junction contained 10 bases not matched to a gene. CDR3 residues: CATSEPGQGRDGELFF. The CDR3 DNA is TGTGCCACCAGTGAACCTGGACAGGGTCGTGACGGGGAGCTGTTTTTT.

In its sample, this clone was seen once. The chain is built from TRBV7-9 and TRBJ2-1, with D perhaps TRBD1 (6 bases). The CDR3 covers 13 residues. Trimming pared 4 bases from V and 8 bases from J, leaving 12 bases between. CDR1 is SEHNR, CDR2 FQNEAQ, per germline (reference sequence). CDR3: CASSSGVEDEQFF. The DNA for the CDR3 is TGTGCCAGCAGCTCAGGGGTCGAAGATGAGCAGTTCTTC.

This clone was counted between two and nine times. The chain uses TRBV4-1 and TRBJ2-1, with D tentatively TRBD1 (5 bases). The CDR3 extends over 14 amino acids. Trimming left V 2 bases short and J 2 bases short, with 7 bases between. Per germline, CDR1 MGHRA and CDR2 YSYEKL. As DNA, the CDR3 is TGCGCCAGCAGCCAACCAGGGACCTACAATGAGCAGTTCTTC. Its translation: CASSQPGTYNEQFF.

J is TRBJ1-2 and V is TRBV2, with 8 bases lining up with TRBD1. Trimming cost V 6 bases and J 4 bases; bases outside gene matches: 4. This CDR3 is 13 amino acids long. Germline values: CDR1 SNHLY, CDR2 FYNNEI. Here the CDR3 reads CASRFGQGYGYTF. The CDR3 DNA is TGTGCCAGCAGATTCGGACAGGGCTATGGCTACACCTTC.

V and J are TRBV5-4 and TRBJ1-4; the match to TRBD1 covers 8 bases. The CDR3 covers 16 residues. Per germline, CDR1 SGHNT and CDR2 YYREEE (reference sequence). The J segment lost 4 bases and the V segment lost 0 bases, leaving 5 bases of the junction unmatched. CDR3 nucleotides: TGTGCCAGCAGCTTGGGGCAGGGGGCCGGTAATGAAAAACTGTTTTTT. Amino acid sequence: CASSLGQGAGNEKLFF.

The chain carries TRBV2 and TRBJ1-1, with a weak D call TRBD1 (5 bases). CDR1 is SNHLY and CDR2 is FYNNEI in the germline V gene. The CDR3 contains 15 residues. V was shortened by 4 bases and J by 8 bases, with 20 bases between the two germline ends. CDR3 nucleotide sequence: TGTGCCAGCAGTGGTAATAGAGTAAGCGACAGCGAAGCTTTCTTT. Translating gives CASSGNRVSDSEAFF.

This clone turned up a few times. The CDR3 protein is CASGGIYSNQPQHF. In nucleotides, the CDR3 is TGTGCCAGCGGGGGGATATATAGCAATCAGCCCCAGCATTTT. V and J are TRBV2 and TRBJ1-5; D perhaps matches TRBD1 (5 bases). The CDR3 is 14 amino acids. From germline, CDR1 is SNHLY and CDR2 FYNNEI. V lost 8 bases and J 0 bases, leaving 11 bases between the germline ends.

CDR3 nucleotides: TGTGCCAGCAGCTTAGAAGGCAGGCTCGGTGGAGCTTTCTTT. It yields the protein CASSLEGRLGGAFF. The V and J genes are TRBV7-8 and TRBJ1-1; unclear D gene. V lost 1 base and J lost 10, with 16 bases in between. Germline CDR1 is SGHVS and CDR2 is FQNEAQ. The CDR3 totals 14 residues.

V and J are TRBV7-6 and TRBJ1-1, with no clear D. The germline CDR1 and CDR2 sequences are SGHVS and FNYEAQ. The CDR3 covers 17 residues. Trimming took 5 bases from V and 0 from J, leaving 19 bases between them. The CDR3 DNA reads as TGTGCCAGCAGCCGTCGTGGAGACTCTTTTTTGAACACTGAAGCTTTCTTT. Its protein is CASSRRGDSFLNTEAFF.

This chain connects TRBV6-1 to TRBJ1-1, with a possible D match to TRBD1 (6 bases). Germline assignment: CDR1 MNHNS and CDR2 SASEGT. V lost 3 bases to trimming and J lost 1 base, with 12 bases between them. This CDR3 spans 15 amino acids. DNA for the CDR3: TGTGCCAGCAGTGACCACGGACAGACGAACACTGAAGCTTTCTTT. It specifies CASSDHGQTNTEAFF.

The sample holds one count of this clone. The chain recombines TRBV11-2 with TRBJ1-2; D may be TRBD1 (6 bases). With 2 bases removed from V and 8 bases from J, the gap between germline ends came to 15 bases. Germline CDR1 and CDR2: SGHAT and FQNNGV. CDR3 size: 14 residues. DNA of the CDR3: TGTGCCAGCAGCTTAAGCGAGGGGGTGGGAGGCTACACCTTC. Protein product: CASSLSEGVGGYTF.

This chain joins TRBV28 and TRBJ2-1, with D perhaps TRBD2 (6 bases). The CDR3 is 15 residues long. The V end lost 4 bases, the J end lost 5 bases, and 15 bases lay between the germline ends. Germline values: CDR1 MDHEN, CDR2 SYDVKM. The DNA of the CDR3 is TGTGCCAGCAGTTCCTATACGGGACTCAACAATGAGCAGTTCTTC. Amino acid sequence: CASSSYTGLNNEQFF. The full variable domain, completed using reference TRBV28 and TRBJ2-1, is DVKVTQSSRYLVKRTGEKVFLECVQDMDHENMFWYRQDPGLGLRLIYFSYDVKMKEKGDIPEGYSVSREKKERFSLILESASTNQTSMYLCASSSYTGLNNEQFFGPGTRLTVL.

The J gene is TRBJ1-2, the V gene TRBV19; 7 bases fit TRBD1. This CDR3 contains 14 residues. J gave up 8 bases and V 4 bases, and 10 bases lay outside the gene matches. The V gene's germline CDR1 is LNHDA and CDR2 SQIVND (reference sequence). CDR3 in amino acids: CASSTYDRAWGYTF. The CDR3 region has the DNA TGTGCCAGTAGTACGTATGACAGGGCCTGGGGCTACACCTTC.

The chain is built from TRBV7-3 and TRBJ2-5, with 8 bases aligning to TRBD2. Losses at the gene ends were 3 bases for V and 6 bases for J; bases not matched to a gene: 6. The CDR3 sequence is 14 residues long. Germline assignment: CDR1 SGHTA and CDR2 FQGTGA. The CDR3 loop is CASSFSGEVKTQYF. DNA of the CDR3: TGTGCCAGCAGCTTTAGCGGGGAGGTCAAGACCCAGTACTTC.

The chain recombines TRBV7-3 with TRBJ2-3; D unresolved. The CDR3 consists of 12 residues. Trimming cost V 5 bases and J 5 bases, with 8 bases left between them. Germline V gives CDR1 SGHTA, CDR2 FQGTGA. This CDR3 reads CASSPPGDTQYF. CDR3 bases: TGTGCCAGCAGCCCTCCGGGAGATACGCAGTATTTT.

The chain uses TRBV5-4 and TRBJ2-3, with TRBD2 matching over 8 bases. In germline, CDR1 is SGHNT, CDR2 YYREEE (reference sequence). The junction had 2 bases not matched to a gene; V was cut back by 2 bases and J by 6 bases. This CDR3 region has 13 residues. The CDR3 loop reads CASSFGGEDTQYF. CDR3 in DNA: TGTGCCAGCAGCTTCGGGGGGGAGGATACGCAGTATTTT.

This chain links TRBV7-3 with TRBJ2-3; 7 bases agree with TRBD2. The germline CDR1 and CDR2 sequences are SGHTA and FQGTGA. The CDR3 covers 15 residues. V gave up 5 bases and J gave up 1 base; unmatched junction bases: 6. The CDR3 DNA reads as TGTGCCAGCAGCCCCTCCCGGGGGGGCACAGATACGCAGTATTTT. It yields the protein CASSPSRGGTDTQYF.

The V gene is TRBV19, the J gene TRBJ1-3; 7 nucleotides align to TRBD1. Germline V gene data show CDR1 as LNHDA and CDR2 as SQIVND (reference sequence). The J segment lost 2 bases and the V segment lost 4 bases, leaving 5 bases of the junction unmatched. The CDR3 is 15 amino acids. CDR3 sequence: CASSRGQLTGNTIYF. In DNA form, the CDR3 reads TGTGCCAGTAGTAGGGGACAGTTAACTGGAAACACCATATATTTT.

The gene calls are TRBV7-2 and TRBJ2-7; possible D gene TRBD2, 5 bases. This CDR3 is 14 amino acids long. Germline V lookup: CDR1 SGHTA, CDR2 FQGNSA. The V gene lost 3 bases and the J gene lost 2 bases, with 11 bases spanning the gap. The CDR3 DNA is TGTGCCAGCAGCTTTTCTGGACTGACCTACGAGCAGTACTTC. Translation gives CASSFSGLTYEQYF.

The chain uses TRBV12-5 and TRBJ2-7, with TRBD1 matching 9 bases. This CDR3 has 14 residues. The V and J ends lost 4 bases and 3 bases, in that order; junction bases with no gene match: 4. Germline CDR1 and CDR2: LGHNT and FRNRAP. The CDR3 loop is CASGSYRGHYEQYF. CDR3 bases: TGTGCTAGTGGTTCTTACAGGGGGCACTACGAGCAGTACTTC.

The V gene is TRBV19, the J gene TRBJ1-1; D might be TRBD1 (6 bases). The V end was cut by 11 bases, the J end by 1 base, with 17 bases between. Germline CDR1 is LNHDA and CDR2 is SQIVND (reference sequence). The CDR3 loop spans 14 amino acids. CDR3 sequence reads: CAAGVGYSNTEAFF. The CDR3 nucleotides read TGTGCCGCAGGGGTAGGGTACTCGAACACTGAAGCTTTCTTT.

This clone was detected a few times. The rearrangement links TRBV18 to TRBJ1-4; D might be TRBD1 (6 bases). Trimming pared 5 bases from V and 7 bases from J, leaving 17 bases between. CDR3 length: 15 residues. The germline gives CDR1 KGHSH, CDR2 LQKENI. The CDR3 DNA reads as TGTGCCAGCTCAGCAGGGGTTATCGGTAGTGAAAAACTGTTTTTT. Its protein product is CASSAGVIGSEKLFF.

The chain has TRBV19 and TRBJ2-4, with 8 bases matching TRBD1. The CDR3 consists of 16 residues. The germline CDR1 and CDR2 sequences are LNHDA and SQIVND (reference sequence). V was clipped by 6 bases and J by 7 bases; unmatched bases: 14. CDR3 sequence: CASRTTPTGADNIQYF. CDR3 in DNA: TGTGCCAGTAGAACGACCCCGACAGGGGCTGACAACATTCAGTACTTC. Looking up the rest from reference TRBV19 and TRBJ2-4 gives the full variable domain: DGGITQSPKYLFRKEGQNVTLSCEQNLNHDAMYWYRQDPGQGLRLIYYSQIVNDFQKGDIAEGYSVSREKKESFPLTVTSAQKNPTAFYLCASRTTPTGADNIQYFGAGTRLSVL.

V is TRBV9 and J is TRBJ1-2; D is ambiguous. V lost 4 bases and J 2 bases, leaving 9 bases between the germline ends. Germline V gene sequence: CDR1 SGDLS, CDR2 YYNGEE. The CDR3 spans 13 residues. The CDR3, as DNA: TGTGCCAGCAGCCCCCAGGTGAACTATGGCTACACCTTC. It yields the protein CASSPQVNYGYTF.

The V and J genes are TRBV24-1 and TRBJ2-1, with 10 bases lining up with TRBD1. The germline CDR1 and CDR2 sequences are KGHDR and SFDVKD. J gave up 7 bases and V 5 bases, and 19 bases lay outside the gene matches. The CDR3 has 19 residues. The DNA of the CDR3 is TGTGCCACCAGTGGCCGACCAGGTTGGGGCGACAGGGGGCCGAATGAGCAGTTCTTC. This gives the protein CATSGRPGWGDRGPNEQFF.

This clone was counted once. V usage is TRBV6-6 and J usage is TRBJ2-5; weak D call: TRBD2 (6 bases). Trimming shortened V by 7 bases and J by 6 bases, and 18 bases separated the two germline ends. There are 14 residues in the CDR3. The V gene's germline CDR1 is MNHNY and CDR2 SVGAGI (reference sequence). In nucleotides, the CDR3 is TGTGCCAGCACCTTTCAACTAGCCGACAAGACCCAGTACTTC. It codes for CASTFQLADKTQYF.

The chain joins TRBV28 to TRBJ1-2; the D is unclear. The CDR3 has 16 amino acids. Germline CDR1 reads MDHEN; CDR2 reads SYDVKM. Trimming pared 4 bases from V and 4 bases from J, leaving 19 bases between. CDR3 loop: CASSSHLPREGYGYTF. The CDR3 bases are TGTGCCAGCAGTTCCCACCTCCCCCGGGAGGGCTATGGCTACACCTTC.